This entry is about one T cell receptor (beta chain). V lost 8 bases and J lost 2; bases outside the gene matches: 9. The CDR3 contains 15 residues. Germline V gene lookup returns CDR1 SGHVS and CDR2 FQNEAQ. The data stem from a study of blood T cell repertoires in COVID-19. Study-wide context: Samples taken during acute and convalescent COVID-19 were collected in the United States, Italy and Spain. From T cells, B-cell-depleted T cells, or PBMCs came the material, which was cDNA or gDNA.

During active infection, Seattle patients enrolled and were then monitored through disease. Under the authors' procedure: Researchers report that nucleated cell counts were estimated from reference gene primer amplification. The repertoire was sequenced with immunoSEQ multiplex PCR; TCRdb's copy has only in-frame clones and lacks some. V and J calls and clone size are copied from that table; D and trimming were computed from the DNA. The table lists 100,000 to 150,000 clones, 70% to 75% of them singletons. The source of this sequence is an older man with COVID-19, enrolled during active disease. The V and J genes are TRBV7-8 and TRBJ2-7, with 10 bases lining up with TRBD1. The source material was peripheral blood. This CDR3 reads CASGMTGGGPYEQYF. The CDR3 bases are TGTGCCAGCGGTATGACAGGGGGCGGACCCTACGAGCAGTACTTC.